The T cell receptor (beta chain) described here comes from a study of sequential checkpoint blockade in melanoma (dated by TCRdb to between 2018 and 2021). For context, the study as a whole: Using 1:1 randomization, the trial assigned patients either to first-line nivolumab followed by ipilimumab (arm A) or to ipilimumab followed by nivolumab (arm B). About 80% of the matched tumor biopsy pairs taken before and after treatment were from the same lesion. TCRbeta immunosequencing was performed on DNA from 85 to 100 pretreatment melanoma tumor samples. Both trial sequences were followed by maintenance nivolumab. For around 21 patients, matched tumor biopsies were obtained before treatment and at week 13, following single-agent nivolumab (arm A) or ipilimumab (arm B). Broad study findings and their caveats: Small sample sizes and reduced statistical power limited the within-arm analyses of tumor T-cell fraction. Validation of the response-prediction model combining TCR metrics and mutation burden is needed in larger, independent patient cohorts. In the nivolumab-first arm (arm A), an association was found between pretreatment tumor TIL clonality and response (P = .04). Tumor T-cell fraction and clonality were correlated with PD-L1 staining and CD8+ T-cell counts, but not with mutational load. Patients with increases in tumor T-cell fraction and clonality by week 13 were approximately 30 times more likely to achieve clinical benefit.

Read against the paper, the sample's treatment or condition label means: randomized to nivolumab then ipilimumab (arm A) or the reverse (arm B). Prior DNA-damaging chemotherapy had not been received by any trial patient. CheckMate 064, a randomized, open-label phase II trial of sequential checkpoint blockade, was the source of the samples, all of which came from patients with melanoma. Genomic DNA from formalin-fixed paraffin-embedded (FFPE) tissue samples was used for tumor TCR sequencing. TCRbeta CDR3 regions were immunosequenced from genomic DNA with the immunoSEQ Assay. Before high-throughput sequencing, genomic DNA was amplified using bias-controlled multiplex PCR. The study's processing was this. To quantify the absolute abundance of each unique TCRbeta CDR3 region, the sequences were collapsed and filtered. Clonality was defined as 1 minus Pielou's evenness and was calculated using productive rearrangements only. Tumor T-cell fraction was computed by normalizing TCRbeta template counts to usable DNA, estimated from several housekeeping genes. Clones with significantly greater frequencies in on-treatment versus baseline samples were identified using a previously published method. TCRdb stores this immuneACCESS table with in-frame sequences only. Part of the clones is absent; in the studies checked, under half of the shortfall reflects unresolved V genes, and no reason is known for the rest. V, J and clone size were drawn from that table, and D and trimming were deduced from the DNA. Present in this sample are roughly 13,000 clones, around 23% of which were seen just once. The top ten hold 5.5% to 7% of the sample.

Looking up the germline V gene yields CDR1 MNHGY and CDR2 SAAAGT. Measured from the cysteine to the phenylalanine, the CDR3 is 12 residues long. Only CDR3 DNA is held: 36 bases, read in frame from base 1. Cut back by 4 bases and 0 bases, the V and J ends lie 4 bases apart. On this clone: The antigen this receptor binds is unknown. Within one base of it there is no much larger clone, and no base qualities were kept.

The source was tumor tissue (inferred from file names), collected from a patient given nivolumab and ipilimumab in sequence. The receptor was derived from a human donor with melanoma. The rearranged segments are TRBV6-8 and TRBJ2-7, with the D gene call left open. The CDR3 protein: CASSSTSYEQYF. The base sequence is TGTGCCAGCAGTTCCACCTCCTACGAGCAGTACTTC.